This T cell receptor beta chain appears in the sequencing data of a study of cytomegalovirus exposure and HLA in healthy donors. With respect to this clone: Its specificity is not known.

Amplification used 60 Vbeta primers and 13 Jbeta primers. Clones were sequenced by immunoSEQ multiplex PCR, and TCRdb holds only the in-frame ones, with some missing. The table shows roughly 100,000 clones, with approximately 69% occurring only once. Study findings and constraints: When analyzed later, the rates of TCR association showed variation by HLA locus, with DRB1 the most and HLA-C the fewest.

The J segment lost 5 bases and the V segment lost 4 bases, leaving 14 bases of the junction unmatched. The CDR3 sequence is 16 residues long. The germline gives CDR1 SGHRS, CDR2 YFSETQ. This TCR was sampled from a woman in her forties or fifties in good health and CMV-seropositive. This rearrangement joins TRBV5-1 to TRBJ1-1; 7 nucleotides line up with TRBD1. Sequencing used PBMCs. CDR3 DNA sequence: TGCGCCAGCAGCCTCTCTCCAGGGGGAGTAGGGACTGAAGCTTTCTTT. This codes for CASSLSPGGVGTEAFF.